Listed here are 16 T cell receptor beta chains from one sample, sequenced in a study of blood T cells in healthy people across ages. Sample-barcoded 5' priming and a J-beta primer mix drove a second PCR of roughly 6 to 12 cycles. TCRdb itself ran the 5' RACE reads through MiXCR, one entry per CDR3 protein. The sample includes some 1,800,000 distinct CDR3 sequences, roughly 43% seen only once; the top ten take roughly 23%. The material sequenced was blood. The receptors here all came from a human donor in good health.

To note about this clonotype: A much larger clone lies a single base off, so this may be a read error. The chain combines TRBV12-3 or TRBV12-4 with TRBJ1-2, with TRBD1 as a possible D gene (5 bases). V dropped 6 bases and J dropped 2 bases, with 22 bases sitting between them. The CDR3 length is 17 residues. CDR3 amino acids: CASSYLLRGVKNYGYTF. The CDR3 DNA follows: TGTGCCAGCAGCTACCTTTTGCGGGGGGTAAAAAACTATGGCTACACCTTC.

The chain has TRBV27 and TRBJ2-7; D is unclear. Looked up from germline, CDR1 is MNHEY and CDR2 is SMNVEV (reference sequence). Trimming removed 2 bases at V and 0 bases at J, with 11 bases between. The CDR3 contains 15 residues. The chain's CDR3 is CASSLASRGSYEQYF. The CDR3, as DNA: TGTGCCAGCAGTTTAGCCAGCCGCGGCTCCTACGAGCAGTACTTC.

The J gene is TRBJ2-7, the V gene TRBV20-1; 7 bases fit TRBD1. The CDR3 loop spans 13 amino acids. Germline V gene data show CDR1 as DFQATT and CDR2 as SNEGSKA (reference sequence). CDR3 protein: CSTTKDRDYEQYF. CDR3 nucleotide sequence: TGCAGCACTACGAAAGACAGGGACTACGAGCAGTACTTC.

In its sample, this clonotype was seen a few times. The V and J genes are TRBV9 and TRBJ2-3, with 7 positions matching TRBD2. Germline values: CDR1 SGDLS, CDR2 YYNGEE. This CDR3 region has 15 residues. The V gene end was trimmed by 6 bases and the J gene end by 9 bases; junction bases not matched to a gene: 16. CDR3 residues: CASTPRASGGRTQYF. The CDR3 DNA reads as TGTGCCAGCACTCCTCGGGCTAGCGGCGGGCGAACGCAGTATTTT.

V is TRBV5-1 and J is TRBJ2-4; D perhaps matches TRBD2 (5 bases). The J call is uncertain, as TRBJ2-7 better fits the DNA end. CDR1 and CDR2 from the germline V gene are SGHRS and YFSETQ. The length of the CDR3 is 14 residues. This chain's CDR3 is CASSLSGIVDEQYF. CDR3 DNA sequence: TGCGCCAGCAGCTTGTCGGGGATAGTTGACGAGCAGTACTTC.

The V gene is TRBV2, the J gene TRBJ2-4; the D gene is possibly TRBD1 (6 bases). With the DNA end fitting TRBJ2-7 better, the J assignment may be wrong. Germline CDR1 and CDR2: SNHLY and FYNNEI. The CDR3 length is 16 residues. The CDR3 DNA follows: TGTGCCAGCTCGAGAGGGGGTTATATCCGTACCTACGAGCAGTACTTC. The encoded protein is CASSRGGYIRTYEQYF.

This chain joins TRBV7-2 and TRBJ1-1; tentatively, D is TRBD1 (6 bases). Germline V lookup: CDR1 SGHTA, CDR2 FQGNSA. V was pared by 5 bases and J by 6 bases, with 10 bases between. The CDR3 spans 12 residues. For the CDR3, the DNA is TGTGCCAGCAGCAAGGACAGCCCTGAAGCTTTCTTT. It specifies CASSKDSPEAFF.

V and J are TRBV20-1 and TRBJ2-3; maybe TRBD2 (5 bases). This CDR3 is 14 amino acids long. Trimming shortened V by 6 bases and J by 3 bases, and 16 bases separated the two germline ends. Germline V gives CDR1 DFQATT, CDR2 SNEGSKA (reference sequence). The CDR3 is CSAPNRSGTDTQYF. In DNA form, the CDR3 reads TGCAGTGCCCCGAATAGATCGGGGACAGATACGCAGTATTTT.

This clonotype appeared a few times. The rearrangement uses TRBV4-2 and TRBJ1-1, with 9 bases lining up with TRBD1. There are 18 residues in the CDR3. With 3 bases clipped from V and 1 base from J, the junction kept 12 bases outside the gene matches. Per germline, CDR1 LGHNA and CDR2 YNFKEQ. The CDR3 here is CASSHAIGGQGRNTEAFF. CDR3 bases: TGTGCCAGCAGCCACGCCATTGGGGGACAGGGTAGGAACACTGAAGCTTTCTTT.

The rearrangement links TRBV12-3 or TRBV12-4 to TRBJ1-5; maybe TRBD1 (5 bases). The V gene lost 3 bases and the J gene lost 0 bases, with 9 bases spanning the gap. This CDR3 spans 15 amino acids. CDR3: CASSFDSSSNQPQHF. CDR3 coding DNA: TGTGCCAGCAGTTTTGACAGCTCTAGCAATCAGCCCCAGCATTTT.

V usage is TRBV28 and J usage is TRBJ1-5, with 8 bases aligning to TRBD1. The CDR3 extends over 14 amino acids. Trimming took 5 bases from V and 5 from J; bases not matched to a gene: 5. CDR1 and CDR2 (germline): MDHEN, SYDVKM. This chain's CDR3 is CASSGQGFHQPQHF. Written as DNA, the CDR3 is TGTGCCAGCAGTGGACAGGGCTTCCATCAGCCCCAGCATTTT.

This sequence joins TRBV15 and TRBJ2-5; 9 nucleotides align to TRBD2. V lost 0 bases, J lost 7 bases, and 12 bases stayed unmatched. The CDR3 runs 17 residues. CDR1 is LNHNV, CDR2 YYDKDF, per germline (reference sequence). The CDR3 sequence is CATSRDLGGAGGGTQYF. The CDR3 nucleotides are TGTGCCACCAGCAGAGATCTAGGCGGAGCGGGGGGCGGGACCCAGTACTTC.

The CDR3 here is CASNLPSGGAPDTQYF. The CDR3 nucleotides are TGCGCCAGCAACCTGCCTAGCGGGGGGGCTCCTGATACGCAGTATTTT. The J gene is TRBJ2-3, the V gene TRBV5-1, with 12 bases that match TRBD2. The CDR3 extends over 16 amino acids. Trimming cost V 6 bases and J 6 bases; bases outside gene matches: 11. The germline V gene has CDR1 SGHRS and CDR2 YFSETQ.

This clonotype has only a few counts. The chain is built from TRBV10-3 and TRBJ2-1, with TRBD1 as a possible D gene (6 bases). The germline gives CDR1 ENHRY, CDR2 SYGVKD. The CDR3 loop spans 16 amino acids. Trimming cost V 3 bases and J 8 bases, with 20 bases left between them. CDR3: CAISEGAGAAAYEQFF. CDR3 sequence (DNA): TGTGCCATCAGTGAAGGGGCAGGGGCAGCTGCTTATGAGCAGTTCTTC.

This clonotype was picked up a small number of times. CDR3 sequence (DNA): TGCGCCAGCAGCCAAAAAAAACCGGGACAGGGGGCTAGGTATGGCTACACCTTC. As protein: CASSQKKPGQGARYGYTF. The chain joins TRBV5-1 to TRBJ1-2; 12 bases agree with TRBD1. Per germline, CDR1 SGHRS and CDR2 YFSETQ. This CDR3 has 18 amino acids. Trimming took 4 bases from V and 5 from J; bases not matched to a gene: 15.

The CDR3 here is CASSQDGRQGAVDIQYF. Written as DNA, the CDR3 is TGTGCCAGCAGCCAAGATGGGAGACAGGGGGCGGTCGACATTCAGTACTTC. The genes are TRBV4-2 and TRBJ2-4, with 10 bases lining up with TRBD1. Germline V gene sequence: CDR1 LGHNA, CDR2 YNFKEQ. The CDR3 has 17 amino acids. V lost 0 bases and J lost 8; bases outside the gene matches: 10.